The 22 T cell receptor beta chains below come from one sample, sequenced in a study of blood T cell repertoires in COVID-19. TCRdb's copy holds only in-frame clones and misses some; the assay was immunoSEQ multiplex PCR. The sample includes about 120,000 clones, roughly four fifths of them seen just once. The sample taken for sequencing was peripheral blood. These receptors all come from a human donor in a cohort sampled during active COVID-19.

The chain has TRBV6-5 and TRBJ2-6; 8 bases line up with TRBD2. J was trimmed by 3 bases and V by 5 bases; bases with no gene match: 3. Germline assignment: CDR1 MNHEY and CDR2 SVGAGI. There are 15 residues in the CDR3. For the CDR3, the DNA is TGTGCCAGCAGTCTCGGGGGGGTTGGGGCCAACGTCCTGACTTTC. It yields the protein CASSLGGVGANVLTF.

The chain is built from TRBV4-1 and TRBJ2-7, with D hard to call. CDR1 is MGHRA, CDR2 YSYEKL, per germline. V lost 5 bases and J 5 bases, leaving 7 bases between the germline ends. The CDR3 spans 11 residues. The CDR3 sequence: CASSSGHEQYF. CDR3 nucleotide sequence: TGCGCCAGCAGCTCTGGCCACGAGCAGTACTTC.

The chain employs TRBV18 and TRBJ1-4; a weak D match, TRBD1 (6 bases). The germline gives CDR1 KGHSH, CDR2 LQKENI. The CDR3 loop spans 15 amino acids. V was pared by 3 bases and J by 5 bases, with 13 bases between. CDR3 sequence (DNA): TGTGCCAGCTCACCGTCGGACAGTTGGAATGAAAAACTGTTTTTT. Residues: CASSPSDSWNEKLFF.

The DNA for the CDR3 is TGTGCCAGCAGTTTCCGGCGACAGGGGCCCTACGAGCAGTACTTC. Translation: CASSFRRQGPYEQYF. The chain carries TRBV28 and TRBJ2-7; 8 bases match TRBD1. The CDR3 is made up of 15 amino acids. Germline CDR1 reads MDHEN; CDR2 reads SYDVKM. V shed 3 bases and J 2 bases; nucleotides not matched to a gene: 6.

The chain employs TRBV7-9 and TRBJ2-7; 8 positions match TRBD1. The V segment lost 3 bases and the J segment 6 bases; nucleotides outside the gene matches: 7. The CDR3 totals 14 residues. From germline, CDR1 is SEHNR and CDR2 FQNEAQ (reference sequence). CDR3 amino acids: CASSLAQGAGEQYF. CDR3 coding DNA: TGTGCCAGCAGCTTGGCGCAGGGGGCCGGCGAGCAGTACTTC.

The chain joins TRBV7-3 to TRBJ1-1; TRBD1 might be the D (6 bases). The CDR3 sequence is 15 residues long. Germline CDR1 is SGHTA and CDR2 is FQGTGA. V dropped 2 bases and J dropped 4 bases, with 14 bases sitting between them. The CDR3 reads CASSLAGRGLTEAFF. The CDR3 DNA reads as TGTGCCAGCAGCTTAGCTGGGCGGGGGCTCACTGAAGCTTTCTTT.

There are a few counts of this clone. The CDR3 region is CASSLGLAQSYEQYF. As DNA, the CDR3 is TGTGCCAGCAGCTTAGGACTAGCCCAATCCTACGAGCAGTACTTC. The chain has TRBV5-5 and TRBJ2-7; 8 positions agree with TRBD2. V was pared by 2 bases and J by 1 base, with 5 bases of the junction left unmatched. The CDR3 length is 15 residues. Germline V gene data show CDR1 as SGHKS and CDR2 as YYEKEE (reference sequence).

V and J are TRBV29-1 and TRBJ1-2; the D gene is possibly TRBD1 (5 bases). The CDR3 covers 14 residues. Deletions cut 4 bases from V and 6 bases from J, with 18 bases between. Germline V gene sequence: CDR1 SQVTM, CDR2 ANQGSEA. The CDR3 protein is CSVAGGRIGDGYTF. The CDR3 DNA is TGCAGCGTTGCCGGGGGTCGGATCGGAGATGGCTACACCTTC.

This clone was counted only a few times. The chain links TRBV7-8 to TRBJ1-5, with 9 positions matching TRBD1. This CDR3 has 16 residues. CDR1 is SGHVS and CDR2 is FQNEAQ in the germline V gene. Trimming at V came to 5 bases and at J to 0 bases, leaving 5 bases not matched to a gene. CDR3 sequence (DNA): TGTGCCAGCAGCGTCACAGGGGGCCTTAGCAATCAGCCCCAGCATTTT. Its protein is CASSVTGGLSNQPQHF.

CDR3 residues: CASSPGTSLETQYF. Written as DNA, the CDR3 is TGTGCCAGCAGCCCCGGGACTAGCTTAGAGACCCAGTACTTC. The chain recombines TRBV6-2 or TRBV6-3 with TRBJ2-5, with 9 bases aligning to TRBD2. The CDR3 spans 14 residues. The V gene's germline CDR1 is MNHEY and CDR2 SVGEGT. The J segment lost 4 bases and the V segment lost 6 bases, leaving 6 bases of the junction unmatched.

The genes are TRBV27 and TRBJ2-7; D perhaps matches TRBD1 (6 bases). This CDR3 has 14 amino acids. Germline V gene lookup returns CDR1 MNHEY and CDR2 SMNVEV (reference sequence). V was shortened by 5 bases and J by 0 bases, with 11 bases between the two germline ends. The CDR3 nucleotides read TGTGCCAGCAGTCGCGACAGGTCCTCCTACGAGCAGTACTTC. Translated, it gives CASSRDRSSYEQYF.

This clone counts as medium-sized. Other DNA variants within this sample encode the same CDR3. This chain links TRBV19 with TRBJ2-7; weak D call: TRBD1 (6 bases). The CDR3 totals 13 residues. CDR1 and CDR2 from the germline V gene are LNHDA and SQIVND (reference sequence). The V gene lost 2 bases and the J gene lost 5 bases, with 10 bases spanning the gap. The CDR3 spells CASSISPGDEQYF. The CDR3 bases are TGTGCCAGTAGTATAAGCCCAGGGGACGAGCAGTACTTC.

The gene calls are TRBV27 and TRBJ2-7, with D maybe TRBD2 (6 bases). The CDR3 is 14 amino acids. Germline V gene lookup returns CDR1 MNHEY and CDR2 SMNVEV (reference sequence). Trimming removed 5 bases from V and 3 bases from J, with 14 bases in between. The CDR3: CASSPTPSDYEQYF. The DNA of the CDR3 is TGTGCCAGCAGTCCCACGCCTAGCGACTACGAGCAGTACTTC.

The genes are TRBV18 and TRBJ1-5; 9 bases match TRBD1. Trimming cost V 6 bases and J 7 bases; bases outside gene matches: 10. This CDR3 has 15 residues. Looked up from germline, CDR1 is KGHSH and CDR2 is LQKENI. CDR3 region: CASSLRTGDGQPQHF. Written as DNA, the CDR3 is TGTGCCAGCTCGCTCCGGACAGGGGATGGACAGCCCCAGCATTTT.

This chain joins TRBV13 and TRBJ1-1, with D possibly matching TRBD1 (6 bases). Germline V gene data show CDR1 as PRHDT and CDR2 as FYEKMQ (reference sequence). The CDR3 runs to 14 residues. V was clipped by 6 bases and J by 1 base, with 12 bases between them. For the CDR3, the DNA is TGTGCCAGCAGTGGAACAGGGCCGAACACTGAAGCTTTCTTT. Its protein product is CASSGTGPNTEAFF.

As DNA, the CDR3 is TGTGCCAGCAGCGTAGCATTAGAGGTGGCGGGACGTCCCTCTGGGGCCAACGTCCTGACTTTC. Its protein product is CASSVALEVAGRPSGANVLTF. The genes are TRBV9 and TRBJ2-6, with TRBD2 as a possible D gene (6 bases). Trimming left V 0 bases short and J 0 bases short, with 22 bases between. Germline V gene sequence: CDR1 SGDLS, CDR2 YYNGEE. The CDR3 runs 21 residues.

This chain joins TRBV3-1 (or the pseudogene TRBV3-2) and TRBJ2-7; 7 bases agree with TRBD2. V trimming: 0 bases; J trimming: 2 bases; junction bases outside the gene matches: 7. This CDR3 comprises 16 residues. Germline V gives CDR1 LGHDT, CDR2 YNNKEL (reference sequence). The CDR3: CASSQDLPGGPYEQYF. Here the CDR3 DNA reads TGTGCCAGCAGCCAAGATCTTCCGGGAGGACCCTACGAGCAGTACTTC.

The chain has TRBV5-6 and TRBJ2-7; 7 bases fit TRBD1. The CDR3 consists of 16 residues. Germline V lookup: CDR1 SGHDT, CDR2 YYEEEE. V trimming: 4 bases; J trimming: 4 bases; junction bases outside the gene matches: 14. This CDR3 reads CASSPEYRDSPYEQYF. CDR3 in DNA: TGTGCCAGCAGCCCTGAATACCGGGACAGCCCGTACGAGCAGTACTTC. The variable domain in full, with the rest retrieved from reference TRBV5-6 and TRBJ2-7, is DAGVTQSPTHLIKTRGQQVTLRCSPKSGHDTVSWYQQALGQGPQFIFQYYEEEERQRGNFPDRFSGHQFPNYSSELNVNALLLGDSALYLCASSPEYRDSPYEQYFGPGTRLTVT.

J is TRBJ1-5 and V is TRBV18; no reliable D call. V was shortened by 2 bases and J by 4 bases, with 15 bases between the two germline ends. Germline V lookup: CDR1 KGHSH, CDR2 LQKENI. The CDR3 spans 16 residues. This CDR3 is CASSPSGWNTNQPQHF. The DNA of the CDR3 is TGTGCCAGCTCACCATCGGGTTGGAACACAAATCAGCCCCAGCATTTT.

DNA for the CDR3: TGTGCCAGCAGCCCCCGGACAGGCTTCAACGAGCAGTACTTC. This codes for CASSPRTGFNEQYF. The chain combines TRBV3-1 (or the pseudogene TRBV3-2) with TRBJ2-7; 7 bases align to TRBD1. V lost 4 bases to trimming and J lost 5 bases; unmatched junction nucleotides: 8. This CDR3 has 14 amino acids. CDR1 is LGHDT, CDR2 YNNKEL, per germline (reference sequence).

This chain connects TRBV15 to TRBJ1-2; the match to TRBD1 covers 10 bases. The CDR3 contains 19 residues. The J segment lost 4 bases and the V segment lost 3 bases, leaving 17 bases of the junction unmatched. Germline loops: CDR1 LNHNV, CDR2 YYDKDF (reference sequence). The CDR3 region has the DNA TGTGCCACCAGCAGGCCCTTTCCGGGACAGGGGAGTGTCGGCTATGGCTACACCTTC. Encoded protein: CATSRPFPGQGSVGYGYTF.

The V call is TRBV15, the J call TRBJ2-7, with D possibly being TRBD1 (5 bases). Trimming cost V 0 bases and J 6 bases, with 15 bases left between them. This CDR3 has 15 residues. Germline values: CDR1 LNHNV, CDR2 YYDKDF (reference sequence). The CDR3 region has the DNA TGTGCCACCAGCAGAGATAAGGGCAGGGCAGCCGAGCAGTACTTC. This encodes CATSRDKGRAAEQYF.